The T cell receptor (beta chain) under discussion was sequenced for a study of cytomegalovirus exposure and HLA in healthy donors. Study observations and caveats: A list of approximately 160 TCR beta chains associated with cytomegalovirus was given. In a later analysis, specific HLA alleles were associated with around 17,000 TCR beta sequences at a 0.05 false discovery rate. Previous analysis showed most TCR beta V segments were productive about 90% or about 30% of the time. Among the sequence variants, a highly shared cluster was likely an artifact of sequencing.

The CDR3 sequence is 14 residues long. In germline, CDR1 is MRHNA, CDR2 SNTAGT. Between the trimmed V and J ends, which lost 4 bases and 5 bases, there was a span of 13 bases. With regard to this clone: The antigen is not known.

With 60 Vbeta and 13 Jbeta primers, the PCR was carried out. Sequenced by immunoSEQ multiplex PCR; TCRdb stores in-frame clones only, minus some. The table shows 150,000 or so clones, with around 80% occurring only once. This rearrangement joins TRBV6-4 to TRBJ2-3; possible D gene TRBD2, 6 bases. Sequencing was carried out using PBMCs. The source of this sequence is a middle-aged man in good health and CMV-seronegative. DNA of the CDR3: TGTGCCAGCAGTGCTAAAAGCGGGCAAGATACGCAGTATTTT. Its protein product is CASSAKSGQDTQYF.